This T cell receptor beta chain was found in a study of T cells in Graves' hyperthyroidism and ophthalmopathy. In the study overall: Any treatment followed the collection of peripheral blood at initial diagnosis.

What was amplified from RNA transcripts were TCR beta CDR3 regions. RT-PCR in the first round (using the HTBI primer set) targeted the TCR CDR3. Via MiXCR, TCRdb re-called the multiplex PCR reads, giving one row per CDR3 protein. The data show 650,000 to 850,000 distinct CDR3 sequences, under 20% seen once. General study findings and limits: Blood also held most thyroid clonotypes expanded beyond 0.001. From stable hyperthyroidism, ophthalmopathy was set apart by a 13 V-J model.

Only a few counts were recorded for this clonotype. Its antigen is currently unknown. Sequenced sample: blood. This sequence originates from a woman between 45 and 60 years old with Graves' hyperthyroidism that later progressed to Graves' ophthalmopathy.

The CDR3, as DNA: TGCGCCAGCACCTGGGGGACAGGGGCTTACAATGAGCAGTTCTTC. This gives the protein CASTWGTGAYNEQFF. The chain joins TRBV5-1 to TRBJ2-1; 10 bases are a match to TRBD1. The CDR3 consists of 15 residues. Germline loops: CDR1 SGHRS, CDR2 YFSETQ. V lost 6 bases to trimming and J lost 4 bases; unmatched junction nucleotides: 7.